These T cell receptor beta chains were read from a single sample in a study of early T cells in non-severe SARS-CoV-2 infection. TCRdb redid the calling of the 5' RACE reads with MiXCR, one entry per CDR3 protein. Seen here are about 83,000 distinct CDR3 sequences, around an eighth observed once, and the top ten hold 3%. The material sequenced was whole blood. Receptor source: an adult who was a healthcare worker with PCR-confirmed SARS-CoV-2 infection or an uninfected control (not recorded which). Each CDR3 is given without its conserved first and last residue. A D gene is named only where the DNA matches it firmly. Expanded clones get a size class; other rows say once, few or many, or leave the size out.

J gene,D gene,clone size,V gene,CDR3 protein
TRBJ2-7,.,.,TRBV7-6,ASSSLGGYGNEQY
TRBJ2-3,TRBD1,.,TRBV18,ASSPPKGQGADTQY
TRBJ2-3,.,.,TRBV10-1,ASSKGQTRDTQY
TRBJ2-7,.,.,TRBV20-1,SATTGDSSYEQY
TRBJ2-3,TRBD2,.,TRBV6-5,ASQRDTFTDTQY
TRBJ2-3,.,.,TRBV2,ASEGKLSTDTQY
TRBJ1-3,.,few,TRBV5-3,ARSFRESSGNTIY
TRBJ2-1,.,many,TRBV4-2,ASSQEWTDNEQF
TRBJ2-5,.,many,TRBV10-2,ASSFPRPPQETQY
TRBJ2-7,.,.,TRBV5-1,ASRQDSSYEQY
TRBJ2-2,.,few,TRBV28,ASSLRSNTGELF
TRBJ2-2,.,.,TRBV5-1,ASSLRDTNTGELF
TRBJ1-5,.,many,TRBV19,ASSSGQQPQH
TRBJ1-5,TRBD1,.,TRBV12-3/TRBV12-4,ASSQRTGVNQPQH
TRBJ2-5,TRBD2,few,TRBV29-1,SVGAGGVSETQY
TRBJ2-7,TRBD2,few,TRBV4-1,ASSQGWSGINEQY
TRBJ2-1,.,.,TRBV20-1,SAGRGTYNEQF
TRBJ2-7,TRBD1,many,TRBV11-2,ASSSGTGNYEQY
TRBJ1-6,TRBD1,.,TRBV7-9,ASSDGQGHSPLH
TRBJ2-2,TRBD2,many,TRBV18,ASSPGTTHTGELF
TRBJ2-3,TRBD2,few,TRBV3-1,ASSQESWTSGGNRLQY
TRBJ1-2,.,many,TRBV2,ASSGGGANYGYT
TRBJ2-5,.,few,TRBV29-1,SAAQGTSQETQY
TRBJ1-1,.,many,TRBV29-1,SVELLLTTEAF
TRBJ2-2,TRBD2,few,TRBV19,ASRAGLASTGELF
TRBJ2-7,.,many,TRBV18,ASSLGTGSYEQY
TRBJ2-1,.,.,TRBV5-6,ASSLPPPSDYYNEQF
TRBJ2-1,TRBD2,few,TRBV29-1,SVGRLAGSSYNEQF
TRBJ2-6,.,.,TRBV12-3/TRBV12-4,ASPGSGAKVLT
TRBJ2-3,.,many,TRBV7-9,ASSRDSSTDTQY
TRBJ2-1,TRBD1,.,TRBV3-1,ASSPAGQGIYNEQF
TRBJ2-3,.,.,TRBV7-9,ASRDGITDTQY
TRBJ1-2,.,.,TRBV20-1,SAADTYGYT
TRBJ1-6,.,many,TRBV6-4,ASSESANSPLH
TRBJ2-3,.,many,TRBV2,ASWGASSADTQY
TRBJ1-4,.,.,TRBV7-9,ASSPPPGALTNEKLF
TRBJ2-1,TRBD2,many,TRBV6-2/TRBV6-3,ASRKGLAGGWNEQF
TRBJ2-5,TRBD2,many,TRBV7-6,ASSFSGGEETQY
TRBJ2-7,TRBD2,many,TRBV10-3,AISRSGSSYEQY